The TCR beta chain described here comes from a study of tumor-infiltrating lymphocytes in localized non-small cell lung cancer. Across the study: The cohort mixed smokers and never-smokers, several histologies, and some post-neoadjuvant-chemotherapy samples.

In regard to this clone: Its antigen is unidentified.

The study's findings and limits: No link was found between tumor T-cell fraction and recurrence-free survival. IM1 and IM2 tumors showed no difference in T-cell fraction.

The protocol was immunoSEQ multiplex PCR, while the TCRdb copy is restricted to in-frame clones and leaves out a portion. The table records roughly 12,000 clones, 55% to 75% of them present only once. Trimming left V 6 bases short and J 3 bases short, with 12 bases between. Germline V gene sequence: CDR1 MDHEN, CDR2 SYDVKM. The CDR3 runs to 13 residues. The TCR originated in a human donor with non-small cell lung cancer. The V call is TRBV28, the J call TRBJ2-7; D assignment may be TRBD1 or TRBD2 (6 bases each). The sequenced material came from lung tumor tissue. As DNA, the CDR3 is TGTGCCAGCAGCGTAGGAGGGGGCTACGAGCAGTACTTC. Encoded protein: CASSVGGGYEQYF.